Shown below are 5 T cell receptor beta chains from a single sample sequenced in a study of cytomegalovirus exposure and HLA in healthy donors. Primers: 60 Vbeta forward and 13 Jbeta reverse. TCRdb's table, derived via immunoSEQ multiplex PCR, lists solely in-frame clones and lacks some. The repertoire holds over 130,000 clones, about four fifths seen once, with around 3.2% in the top ten. Sequenced: PBMCs. These receptor sequences come from a human donor in good health.

CDR3 coding DNA: TGTGCCAGCAGTCCCCAGGGGTTTGCAACTAATGAAAAACTGTTTTTT. Protein: CASSPQGFATNEKLFF. J is TRBJ1-4 and V is TRBV27; TRBD1 is a possible D gene (6 bases). The CDR3 is 16 amino acids. V was cut by 5 bases and J by 0 bases, with 13 bases left in between. Looked up from germline, CDR1 is MNHEY and CDR2 is SMNVEV (reference sequence).

The chain is built from TRBV9 and TRBJ2-3; D gene ambiguous. In germline, CDR1 is SGDLS, CDR2 YYNGEE. V lost 0 bases, J lost 6 bases, and 8 bases lay in between. This CDR3 region has 13 residues. The CDR3 DNA reads as TGTGCCAGCAGCGTAGTTGTTGAGGATACGCAGTATTTT. Encoded protein: CASSVVVEDTQYF.

V usage is TRBV30 and J usage is TRBJ1-3; D remains unclear. Germline CDR1 GTSNPN, CDR2 SVGIG (reference sequence). Trimming left V 0 bases short and J 0 bases short, with 15 bases between. This CDR3 comprises 17 residues. CDR3 sequence reads: CAWSVPFRSRSGNTIYF. CDR3 coding DNA: TGTGCCTGGAGTGTACCCTTCCGGAGCCGCTCTGGAAACACCATATATTTT.

The chain links TRBV2 to TRBJ2-7; possible D gene TRBD1, 5 bases. The CDR3 runs to 15 residues. Per the germline V gene, CDR1 is SNHLY and CDR2 is FYNNEI. V dropped 0 bases and J dropped 1 base, with 10 bases sitting between them. CDR3 residues: CASSEAEYRSYEQYF. CDR3 sequence (DNA): TGTGCCAGCAGTGAAGCGGAGTACAGGTCCTACGAGCAGTACTTC.

This clone was detected only a few times. The chain combines TRBV6-5 with TRBJ1-1; 7 bases line up with TRBD1. Germline CDR1 reads MNHEY; CDR2 reads SVGAGI. The CDR3 has 13 residues. Trimming removed 5 bases from V and 1 base from J; junction bases left unmatched: 1. This CDR3 reads CASSRDRNTEAFF. The CDR3 region has the DNA TGTGCCAGCAGTAGGGACAGGAACACTGAAGCTTTCTTT.